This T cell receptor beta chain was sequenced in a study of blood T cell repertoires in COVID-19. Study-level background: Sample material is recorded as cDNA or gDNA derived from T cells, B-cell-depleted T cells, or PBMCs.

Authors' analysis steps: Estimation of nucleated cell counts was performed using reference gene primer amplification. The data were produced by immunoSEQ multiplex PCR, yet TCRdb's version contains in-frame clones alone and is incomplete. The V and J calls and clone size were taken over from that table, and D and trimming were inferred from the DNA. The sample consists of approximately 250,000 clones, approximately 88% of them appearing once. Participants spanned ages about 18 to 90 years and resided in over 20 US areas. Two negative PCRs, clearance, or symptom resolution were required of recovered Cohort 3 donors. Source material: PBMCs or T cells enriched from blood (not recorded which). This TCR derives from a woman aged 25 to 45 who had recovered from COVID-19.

The CDR3 loop reads CAISDRTGFQYNSPLHF. The CDR3 nucleotides are TGTGCCATCAGTGATAGGACAGGATTCCAGTATAATTCACCCCTCCACTTT. The chain uses TRBV10-3 and TRBJ1-6; 7 nucleotides line up with TRBD1. This CDR3 spans 17 amino acids. The J segment lost 4 bases and the V segment lost 3 bases, leaving 9 bases of the junction unmatched. Germline loops: CDR1 ENHRY, CDR2 SYGVKD.